This T cell receptor (beta chain) was sequenced during a study of blood T cell repertoires in COVID-19. In the study overall: Sites in the United States, Italy and Spain provided acute and convalescent COVID-19 samples. In each case, the material was cDNA or gDNA derived from T cells, B-cell-depleted T cells, or PBMCs.

Authors' analysis steps: Estimated nucleated cell counts came from reference gene primer amplification. The data were produced by immunoSEQ multiplex PCR, yet TCRdb's version contains in-frame clones alone and is incomplete. V and J calls and clone size follow that table, whereas D and trimming were derived from the DNA. The sample has 150,000 or so clones, about 90% seen once. The CDR3 is made up of 14 amino acids. Germline CDR1 MNHEY, CDR2 SVGAGI. With 7 bases clipped from V and 0 bases from J, the junction kept 5 bases outside the gene matches. The sequenced sample was peripheral blood. The receptor was isolated from a man aged 50 to 59 with acute or convalescent COVID-19. This chain joins TRBV6-5 and TRBJ1-1; 7 bases match TRBD1. In DNA form, the CDR3 reads TGTGCCAGCAAACCGGGACAGCTGAACACTGAAGCTTTCTTT. Translating it yields CASKPGQLNTEAFF.